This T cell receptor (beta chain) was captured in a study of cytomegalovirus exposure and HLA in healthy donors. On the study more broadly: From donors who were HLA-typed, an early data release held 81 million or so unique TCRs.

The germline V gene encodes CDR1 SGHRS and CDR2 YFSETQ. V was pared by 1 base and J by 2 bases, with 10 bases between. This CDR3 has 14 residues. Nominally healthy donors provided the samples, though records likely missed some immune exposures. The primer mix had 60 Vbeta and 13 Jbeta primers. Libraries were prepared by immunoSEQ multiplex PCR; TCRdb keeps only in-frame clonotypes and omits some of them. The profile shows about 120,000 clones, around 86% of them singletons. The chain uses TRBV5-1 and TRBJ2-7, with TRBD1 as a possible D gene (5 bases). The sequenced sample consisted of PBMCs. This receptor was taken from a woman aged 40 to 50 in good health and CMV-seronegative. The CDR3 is CASSLRQGPYEQYF. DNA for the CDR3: TGCGCCAGCAGCTTGAGGCAGGGCCCCTACGAGCAGTACTTC.